What follows are 14 T cell receptor beta chains derived from one specimen sequenced in a study of cytomegalovirus exposure and HLA in healthy donors. The PCR employed 60 Vbeta primers together with 13 Jbeta primers. Some clones are missing from TCRdb's copy, which holds only in-frame ones; the method was immunoSEQ multiplex PCR. The sample carries tens of thousands of clones, around 80% recorded once. The sample taken for sequencing was PBMCs. The source of these receptors is a woman between 50 and 59 years old in good health and CMV-seropositive.

This clone showed up just a few times. J is TRBJ2-2 and V is TRBV4-2, with TRBD2 matching 11 bases. Per the germline V gene, CDR1 is LGHNA and CDR2 is YNFKEQ. V lost 4 bases to trimming and J lost 0 bases; unmatched junction nucleotides: 4. The CDR3 totals 17 residues. The CDR3 loop is CASSPGTSGPNTGELFF. CDR3 nucleotide sequence: TGTGCCAGCAGCCCAGGGACTAGCGGACCGAACACCGGGGAGCTGTTTTTT.

The chain links TRBV6-5 to TRBJ1-6, with 7 positions matching TRBD1. The germline gives CDR1 MNHEY, CDR2 SVGAGI. Trimming at V came to 4 bases and at J to 7 bases, leaving 10 bases not matched to a gene. The CDR3 has 16 residues. DNA for the CDR3: TGTGCCAGCAGTTCTGGACAGGCGGCGGGAAATTCACCCCTCCACTTT. It is translated as CASSSGQAAGNSPLHF.

CDR3 sequence (DNA): TGTGCCAGCAGCTTGGAGGCAGGGGTGGACAATGAGCAGTTCTTC. This translates into CASSLEAGVDNEQFF. This rearrangement joins TRBV5-4 to TRBJ2-1, with D possibly being TRBD1 (6 bases). V was pared by 0 bases and J by 5 bases, with 12 bases between. The CDR3 loop spans 15 amino acids. The germline gives CDR1 SGHNT, CDR2 YYREEE (reference sequence).

The chain couples TRBV18 to TRBJ1-4; a possible D gene is TRBD1 (6 bases). Germline V gene data show CDR1 as KGHSH and CDR2 as LQKENI. The CDR3 spans 17 residues. The V end lost 3 bases, the J end lost 3 bases, and 17 bases lay between the germline ends. The DNA for the CDR3 is TGTGCCAGCTCACCTTCGAGACCAACAGGGCCTAATGAAAAACTGTTTTTT. Protein sequence: CASSPSRPTGPNEKLFF.

The chain uses TRBV5-6 and TRBJ2-7; 13 bases align to TRBD2. V was pared by 4 bases and J by 6 bases, with 4 bases of the junction left unmatched. The length of the CDR3 is 14 residues. Germline CDR1 reads SGHDT; CDR2 reads YYEEEE. CDR3 DNA sequence: TGTGCCAGCAGCGGACTAGCGGGAGAAGGCGAGCAGTACGTC. Its protein is CASSGLAGEGEQYV.

DNA for the CDR3: TGTGCCAGCAGTTACGGGGGCACAGATACGCAGTATTTT. Its translation: CASSYGGTDTQYF. The V gene is TRBV27, the J gene TRBJ2-3, with D perhaps TRBD2 (5 bases). This CDR3 contains 13 residues. V dropped 4 bases and J dropped 1 base, with 6 bases sitting between them. Per germline, CDR1 MNHEY and CDR2 SMNVEV (reference sequence).

This chain links TRBV5-1 with TRBJ2-6; D is perhaps TRBD2 (6 bases). The V end lost 4 bases, the J end lost 0 bases, and 8 bases lay between the germline ends. This CDR3 has 15 amino acids. Per the germline V gene, CDR1 is SGHRS and CDR2 is YFSETQ. The CDR3 bases are TGCGCCAGCAGCAGCGGGCCCTCTGGGGCCAACGTCCTGACTTTC. This gives the protein CASSSGPSGANVLTF.

This clone was detected only a few times. V gene TRBV19 combines with J gene TRBJ1-2; no reliable D call. The V gene lost 0 bases and the J gene lost 4 bases, with 9 bases spanning the gap. The CDR3 totals 14 residues. CDR1 is LNHDA, CDR2 SQIVND, per germline (reference sequence). CDR3 nucleotide sequence: TGTGCCAGTAGTATAGATACGGTGCTCTATGGCTACACCTTC. Amino acids: CASSIDTVLYGYTF.

In DNA, the CDR3 is TGCGCCAGCAGCCAAGGGGAGATCAGGGGTGATTCACCCCTCCACTTT. It yields the protein CASSQGEIRGDSPLHF. V gene TRBV4-1 combines with J gene TRBJ1-6; D is perhaps TRBD1 (6 bases). Germline V lookup: CDR1 MGHRA, CDR2 YSYEKL. The V end was cut by 1 base, the J end by 8 bases, with 15 bases between. The CDR3 length is 16 residues.

The chain joins TRBV11-3 to TRBJ2-3, with a weak D call TRBD1 (6 bases). Germline loops: CDR1 SGHNT, CDR2 YENEEA. CDR3 length: 15 amino acids. Trimming pared 1 base from V and 3 bases from J, leaving 11 bases between. The CDR3 sequence is CASSLVLQGTDTQYF. In nucleotides, the CDR3 is TGTGCCAGCAGCTTAGTGCTCCAGGGGACAGATACGCAGTATTTT.

The rearrangement joins TRBV19 to TRBJ1-5, with D hard to call. The CDR3 covers 12 residues. Germline values: CDR1 LNHDA, CDR2 SQIVND (reference sequence). Trimming pared 6 bases from V and 1 base from J, leaving 4 bases between. CDR3 sequence: CASSQSNQPQHF. CDR3 DNA: TGTGCCAGTAGCCAGAGCAATCAGCCCCAGCATTTT.

To note about this clone: At one of its ends the junction is not consistent with the germline gene, which may arise from a read error. The chain recombines TRBV7-7 with TRBJ2-7; weak D call: TRBD2 (5 bases). This CDR3 comprises 14 residues. Germline V gives CDR1 SSHAT, CDR2 FNYEAQ (reference sequence). CDR3 DNA sequence: TGTGCTAGCAGCGAGGGCCCCCGCGGCCACGAGCAGTACTTC. Protein sequence: CASSEGPRGHEQYF.

The chain is built from TRBV18 and TRBJ1-5; D might be TRBD1 (6 bases). This CDR3 has 14 amino acids. Germline V CDR1 and CDR2: KGHSH, LQKENI. V lost 3 bases to trimming and J lost 5 bases, with 11 bases between them. CDR3 nucleotides: TGTGCCAGCTCACCGAACAGGGATGATCAGCCCCAGCATTTT. The encoded protein is CASSPNRDDQPQHF. The full variable domain, in which reference TRBV18 and TRBJ1-5 provide the parts outside the CDR3, is NAGVMQNPRHLVRRRGQEARLRCSPMKGHSHVYWYRQLPEEGLKFMVYLQKENIIDESGMPKERFSAEFPKEGPSILRIQQVVRGDSAAYFCASSPNRDDQPQHFGDGTRLSIL.

The chain is built from TRBV10-3 and TRBJ1-3; 9 nucleotides agree with TRBD1. V lost 0 bases, J lost 0 bases, and 6 bases stayed unmatched. The CDR3 is 18 amino acids. Germline assignment: CDR1 ENHRY and CDR2 SYGVKD. DNA for the CDR3: TGTGCCATCAGTGAGTCCGAAGGGACAGGGTTCTCTGGAAACACCATATATTTT. This sequence encodes CAISESEGTGFSGNTIYF.